Presented here are 24 T cell receptor beta chains from one specimen sequenced in a study of T-cell reconstitution after alpha-beta-depleted transplantation in children. The TCRbeta library was prepared with unique molecular identifiers. TCRdb re-analysed the PCR reads in MiXCR, keeping a single row per CDR3 protein. The data show about 110,000 distinct CDR3 sequences, with roughly 6.1% seen just once and approximately 25% held by the top ten. The sample here was PBMCs, mostly from graft donor cells, taken 360 days after TCRalphabeta/CD19-depleted stem cell transplant. Every receptor here comes from a male patient aged 2-15 years who had a stem cell transplant for acute lymphoblastic leukemia, so the T cells may come from the graft donor.

The V call is TRBV4-1, the J call TRBJ1-5; D is possibly TRBD1 (6 bases). The CDR3 totals 17 residues. V gave up 1 base and J gave up 4 bases, with 17 bases separating them. The germline gives CDR1 MGHRA, CDR2 YSYEKL. The CDR3 DNA follows: TGCGCCAGCAGCCAAGTCAACTCAAGGGGGAGAAATCAGCCCCAGCATTTT. It specifies CASSQVNSRGRNQPQHF.

The chain carries TRBV29-1 and TRBJ2-2, with D uncertain. CDR1 and CDR2 from the germline V gene are SQVTM and ANQGSEA. The CDR3 length is 11 residues. Trimming cost V 7 bases and J 3 bases, with 6 bases left between them. CDR3 protein: CSAWDTGELFF. The CDR3 DNA reads as TGCAGCGCCTGGGACACCGGGGAGCTGTTTTTT.

In this sample, this clonotype turned up many times. The rearrangement links TRBV6-5 to TRBJ1-1; D might be TRBD1 (5 bases). The V and J ends lost 2 bases and 4 bases respectively, with 11 bases between them. The germline gives CDR1 MNHEY, CDR2 SVGAGI. CDR3 length: 14 amino acids. In DNA, the CDR3 is TGTGCCAGCAGTTACGGGGCAGGAGGCACTGAAGCTTTCTTT. This codes for CASSYGAGGTEAFF.

This clonotype turned up a few times. J is TRBJ1-3 and V is TRBV6-5, with D possibly being TRBD1 (6 bases). The germline V gene encodes CDR1 MNHEY and CDR2 SVGAGI. The V gene lost 6 bases and the J gene lost 1 base, with 13 bases spanning the gap. This CDR3 region has 15 residues. The CDR3 region is CASRRQDSSGNTIYF. The DNA of the CDR3 is TGTGCCAGCAGACGACAGGACAGTTCTGGAAACACCATATATTTT.

This clonotype occurred many times. The V and J genes are TRBV7-2 and TRBJ2-7; TRBD1 might be the D (5 bases). This CDR3 has 15 amino acids. CDR1 and CDR2 (germline): SGHTA, FQGNSA. Trimming removed 6 bases from V and 3 bases from J, with 18 bases in between. CDR3 nucleotide sequence: TGTGCCAGCAGTTCCGACGGACACCCTAACTACGAGCAGTACTTC. It encodes CASSSDGHPNYEQYF.

This clonotype was recorded at least ten times. The J gene is TRBJ2-5, the V gene TRBV7-2, with 8 bases identical to TRBD1. Trimming at V came to 1 base and at J to 5 bases, leaving 6 bases not matched to a gene. Germline loops: CDR1 SGHTA, CDR2 FQGNSA. This CDR3 has 15 residues. The CDR3 DNA reads TGTGCCAGCAGCTTAGGACAGGGGTTCGGTGAGACCCAGTACTTC. Its translation is CASSLGQGFGETQYF.

This chain uses TRBV9 with TRBJ2-7; 9 nucleotides line up with TRBD2. The CDR3 sequence is 15 residues long. V was clipped by 3 bases and J by 2 bases; unmatched bases: 6. The germline V gene encodes CDR1 SGDLS and CDR2 YYNGEE. CDR3 sequence: CASSAAGLATYEQYF. The CDR3, as DNA: TGTGCCAGCAGCGCCGCGGGACTAGCAACCTACGAGCAGTACTTC.

V and J are TRBV7-9 and TRBJ2-1; TRBD2 is a possible D gene (8 bases). The CDR3 loop spans 15 amino acids. V was shortened by 2 bases and J by 6 bases, with 14 bases between the two germline ends. CDR1 SEHNR and CDR2 FQNEAQ come from the germline V gene (reference sequence). As DNA, the CDR3 is TGTGCCAGCAGCTTAAGTAGCGGGACAGTCAATGAGCAGTTCTTC. It yields the protein CASSLSSGTVNEQFF.

This clonotype was found many times. The chain uses TRBV5-1 and TRBJ2-7; the D is unclear. Germline assignment: CDR1 SGHRS and CDR2 YFSETQ. CDR3 length equals 14 residues. V gave up 0 bases and J gave up 2 bases, with 9 bases separating them. CDR3 coding DNA: TGCGCCAGCAGCTTGGACTGGGATCCCTACGAGCAGTACTTC. This codes for CASSLDWDPYEQYF.

This clonotype has ten or more counts. V usage is TRBV12-3 or TRBV12-4 and J usage is TRBJ2-3, with 8 bases that match TRBD1. V trimming: 5 bases; J trimming: 0 bases; junction bases outside the gene matches: 4. The CDR3 contains 15 residues. The CDR3 nucleotides are TGTGCCAGCAGTCTGGACAGGGAAAGCACAGATACGCAGTATTTT. This codes for CASSLDRESTDTQYF.

This chain uses TRBV7-6 with TRBJ2-3, with TRBD2 matching over 8 bases. Germline CDR1 reads SGHVS; CDR2 reads FNYEAQ. The CDR3 is 16 residues long. V lost 0 bases to trimming and J lost 6 bases; unmatched junction nucleotides: 8. The CDR3 protein is CASSLASAGAMDTQYF. In DNA, the CDR3 is TGTGCCAGCAGCTTAGCATCAGCGGGAGCCATGGATACGCAGTATTTT.

This clonotype has at least ten counts. V gene TRBV27 combines with J gene TRBJ2-7; the D is unclear. V lost 2 bases to trimming and J lost 9 bases, with 17 bases between them. The V gene's germline CDR1 is MNHEY and CDR2 SMNVEV (reference sequence). This CDR3 is 14 amino acids long. The DNA of the CDR3 is TGTGCCAGCAGTTTACCCCACATTAACGGGTGGCAGTACTTC. Residues: CASSLPHINGWQYF.

Of note for this clonotype: It may be a read error: a sequence one base away is much more abundant. The V and J genes are TRBV7-2 and TRBJ2-7; maybe TRBD1 (5 bases). Trimming cost V 6 bases and J 4 bases, with 13 bases left between them. The CDR3 runs to 13 residues. Germline V gene sequence: CDR1 SGHTA, CDR2 FQGNSA. CDR3: CASSWGRVYEQYF. The CDR3 DNA follows: TGTGCCAGCAGTTGGGGCAGGGTGTACGAGCAGTACTTC.

V usage is TRBV14 and J usage is TRBJ2-1; the D gene could be TRBD1 or TRBD2 (5 bases each). The CDR3 has 15 amino acids. CDR1 and CDR2 (germline): SGHDN, FVKESK. V lost 3 bases, J lost 4 bases, and 13 bases lay in between. The CDR3 bases are TGTGCCAGCAGCCAGCTTGGGACGGCTTACAATGAGCAGTTCTTC. It encodes CASSQLGTAYNEQFF.

This clonotype was recorded many times. The chain joins TRBV28 to TRBJ2-7, with D perhaps TRBD1 (6 bases). Germline V gene data show CDR1 as MDHEN and CDR2 as SYDVKM. There are 14 residues in the CDR3. Trimming pared 0 bases from V and 4 bases from J, leaving 10 bases between. The CDR3 is CASSLWAGEYEQYF. CDR3 DNA: TGTGCCAGCAGTTTATGGGCAGGGGAGTACGAGCAGTACTTC. Full variable domain (rest looked up from reference TRBV28 and TRBJ2-7): DVKVTQSSRYLVKRTGEKVFLECVQDMDHENMFWYRQDPGLGLRLIYFSYDVKMKEKGDIPEGYSVSREKKERFSLILESASTNQTSMYLCASSLWAGEYEQYFGPGTRLTVT.

V usage is TRBV7-3 and J usage is TRBJ1-1; D not certain. Between the trimmed V and J ends, which lost 2 bases and 7 bases, there was a span of 8 bases. Germline CDR1 and CDR2: SGHTA and FQGTGA. CDR3 length: 12 amino acids. The CDR3 region is CASSLGLNEAFF. CDR3 nucleotides: TGTGCCAGCAGCTTAGGGCTGAATGAAGCTTTCTTT.

Ten or more counts support this clonotype. The chain joins TRBV7-9 to TRBJ2-1; 11 nucleotides agree with TRBD2. The CDR3 totals 15 residues. Germline lookup yields CDR1 SEHNR and CDR2 FQNEAQ (reference sequence). V gave up 7 bases and J gave up 5 bases; unmatched junction bases: 7. The CDR3 nucleotides read TGTGCCAGCATTCTAGCGGGAGGAAGGGACAATGAGCAGTTCTTC. Translating it yields CASILAGGRDNEQFF. Together with reference TRBV7-9 and TRBJ2-1, the CDR3 gives the full variable domain: DTGVSQNPRHKITKRGQNVTFRCDPISEHNRLYWYRQTLGQGPEFLTYFQNEAQLEKSRLLSDRFSAERPKGSFSTLEIQRTEQGDSAMYLCASILAGGRDNEQFFGPGTRLTVL.

This clonotype was observed many times. The chain couples TRBV20-1 to TRBJ1-1, with 8 bases fitting TRBD1. V was clipped by 6 bases and J by 4 bases; unmatched bases: 10. CDR3 length: 14 residues. Per the germline V gene, CDR1 is DFQATT and CDR2 is SNEGSKA (reference sequence). CDR3 nucleotide sequence: TGCAGTGCACCACCCGGACAGGGTCCCACTGAAGCTTTCTTT. Translating it yields CSAPPGQGPTEAFF.

In this sample, this clonotype turned up a few times. V gene TRBV4-3 combines with J gene TRBJ2-3; TRBD2 is a possible D gene (6 bases). Trimming shortened V by 4 bases and J by 0 bases, and 14 bases separated the two germline ends. The V gene's germline CDR1 is LGHNA and CDR2 YSLEER. The CDR3 spans 16 residues. The CDR3 reads CASSPGTAPSTDTQYF. As DNA, the CDR3 is TGCGCCAGCAGCCCGGGGACTGCCCCTAGCACAGATACGCAGTATTTT.

This clonotype has more than one count but fewer than ten. This chain joins TRBV4-3 and TRBJ1-3; no clear D. The germline gives CDR1 LGHNA, CDR2 YSLEER. The CDR3 is 17 amino acids. The V end lost 0 bases, the J end lost 0 bases, and 12 bases lay between the germline ends. CDR3 DNA: TGCGCCAGCAGCCAAGATGATCCCGTCAGCTCTGGAAACACCATATATTTT. It encodes CASSQDDPVSSGNTIYF.

This clonotype was counted ten times or more. The chain uses TRBV24-1 and TRBJ2-3; tentatively, D is TRBD2 (5 bases). The CDR3 runs 14 residues. From germline, CDR1 is KGHDR and CDR2 SFDVKD. V was cut by 1 base and J by 3 bases, with 7 bases left in between. The CDR3 DNA is TGTGCCACCAGTGATTTACGGGGAACAGATACGCAGTATTTT. Its translation: CATSDLRGTDTQYF.

This clonotype was seen many times. The rearrangement uses TRBV24-1 and TRBJ2-2; D is uncertain. V was shortened by 6 bases and J by 6 bases, with 4 bases between the two germline ends. The germline V gene has CDR1 KGHDR and CDR2 SFDVKD. The CDR3 is 11 amino acids. The chain's CDR3 is CATSIPGELFF. CDR3 DNA: TGTGCCACCAGTATTCCCGGGGAGCTGTTTTTT.

In this sample, this clonotype turned up many times. This sequence joins TRBV12-3 or TRBV12-4 and TRBJ2-5, with TRBD2 identical over 7 bases. V trimming: 5 bases; J trimming: 5 bases; junction bases outside the gene matches: 14. The CDR3 loop spans 16 amino acids. CDR3 residues: CASSQLWGGSEETQYF. The CDR3 DNA sequence: TGTGCCAGCAGTCAACTATGGGGAGGGTCGGAGGAGACCCAGTACTTC.

This clonotype was counted ten times or more. The J gene is TRBJ2-4, the V gene TRBV5-1, with 8 nucleotides matching TRBD1. The trim removed 5 bases at V and 8 bases at J, leaving 9 bases unmatched. Germline CDR1 and CDR2: SGHRS and YFSETQ. The CDR3 extends over 14 amino acids. The CDR3 DNA is TGCGCCAGCAGAGAGGAGACAGGGGAAGACATTCAGTACTTC. This encodes CASREETGEDIQYF.